This T cell receptor beta chain was profiled in a study of control samples from healthy donors and cancer patients. V gave up 8 bases and J gave up 5 bases; unmatched junction bases: 17. Per the germline V gene, CDR1 is KGHDR and CDR2 is SFDVKD. CDR3 length equals 17 residues. The repertoire was sequenced with immunoSEQ multiplex PCR; TCRdb's copy has only in-frame clones and lacks some. Of approximately 88,000 clones listed, approximately 89% are singletons. Material: blood. The sequence was collected from a woman aged 30 to 39 in good health. The genes are TRBV24-1 and TRBJ2-5; 9 positions match TRBD2. Here the CDR3 reads CATIPRGGRAIFETQYF. In DNA form, the CDR3 reads TGTGCCACCATACCAAGGGGCGGGAGGGCCATTTTCGAGACCCAGTACTTC.